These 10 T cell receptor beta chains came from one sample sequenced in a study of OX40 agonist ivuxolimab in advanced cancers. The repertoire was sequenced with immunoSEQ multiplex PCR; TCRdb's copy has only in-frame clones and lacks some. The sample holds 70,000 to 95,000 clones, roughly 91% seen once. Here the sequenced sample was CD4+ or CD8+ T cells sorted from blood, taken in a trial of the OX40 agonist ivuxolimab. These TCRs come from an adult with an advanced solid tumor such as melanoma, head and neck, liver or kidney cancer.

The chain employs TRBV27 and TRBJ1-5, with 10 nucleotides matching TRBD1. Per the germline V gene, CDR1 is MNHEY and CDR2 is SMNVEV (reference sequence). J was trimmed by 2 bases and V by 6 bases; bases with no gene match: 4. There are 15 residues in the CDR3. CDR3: CASRSGTGGNQPQHF. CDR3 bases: TGTGCCAGCAGATCCGGGACAGGGGGCAATCAGCCCCAGCATTTT.

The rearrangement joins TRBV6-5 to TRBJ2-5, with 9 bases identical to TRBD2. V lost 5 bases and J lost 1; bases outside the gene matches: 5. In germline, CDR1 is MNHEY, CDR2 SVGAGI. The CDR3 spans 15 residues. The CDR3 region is CASSIQTSGQETQYF. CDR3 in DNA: TGTGCCAGCAGTATACAGACTAGCGGCCAAGAGACCCAGTACTTC.

CDR3 amino acids: CASSYSSWQSYEQYF. The DNA of the CDR3 is TGTGCCAGCAGTTACTCGAGTTGGCAGAGCTACGAGCAGTACTTC. The chain employs TRBV6-5 and TRBJ2-7; D not resolved. The CDR3 is 15 amino acids. Trimming left V 0 bases short and J 3 bases short, with 12 bases between. CDR1 and CDR2 from the germline V gene are MNHEY and SVGAGI.

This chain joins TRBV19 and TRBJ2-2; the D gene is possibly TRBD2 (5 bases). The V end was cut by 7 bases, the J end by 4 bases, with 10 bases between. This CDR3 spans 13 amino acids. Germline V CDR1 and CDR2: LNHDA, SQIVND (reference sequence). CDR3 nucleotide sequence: TGTGCCAGTACCCTAGGGAGCACCGGGGAGCTGTTTTTT. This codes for CASTLGSTGELFF.

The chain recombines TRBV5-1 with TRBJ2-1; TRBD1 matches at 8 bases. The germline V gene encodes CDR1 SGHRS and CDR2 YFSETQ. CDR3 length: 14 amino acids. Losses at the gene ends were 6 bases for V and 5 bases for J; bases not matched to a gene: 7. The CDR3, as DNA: TGCGCCAGCAAGGAGGACAGGGTTGACAATGAGCAGTTCTTC. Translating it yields CASKEDRVDNEQFF.

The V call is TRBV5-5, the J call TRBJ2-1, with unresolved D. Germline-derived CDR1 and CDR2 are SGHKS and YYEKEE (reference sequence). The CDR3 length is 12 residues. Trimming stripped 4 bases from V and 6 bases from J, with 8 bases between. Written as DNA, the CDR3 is TGTGCCAGCAGCCTCGTGACCAATGAGCAGTTCTTC. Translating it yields CASSLVTNEQFF.

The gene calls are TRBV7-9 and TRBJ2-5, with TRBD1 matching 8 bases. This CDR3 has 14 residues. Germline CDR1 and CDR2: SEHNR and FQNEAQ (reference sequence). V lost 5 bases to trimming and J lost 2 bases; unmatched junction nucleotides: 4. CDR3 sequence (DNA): TGTGCCAGCAGCCTAGGGACAGGTCAAGAGACCCAGTACTTC. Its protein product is CASSLGTGQETQYF.

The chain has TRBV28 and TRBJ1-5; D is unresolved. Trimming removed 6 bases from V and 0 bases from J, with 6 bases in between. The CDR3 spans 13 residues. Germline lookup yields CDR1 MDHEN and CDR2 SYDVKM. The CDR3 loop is CASRATSNQPQHF. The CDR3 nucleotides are TGTGCCAGCAGGGCGACTAGCAATCAGCCCCAGCATTTT.

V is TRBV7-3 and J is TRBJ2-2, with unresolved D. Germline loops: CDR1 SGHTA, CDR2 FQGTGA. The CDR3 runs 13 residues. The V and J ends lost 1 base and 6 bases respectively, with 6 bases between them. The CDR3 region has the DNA TGTGCCAGCAGCTTAATCATGTCCGGGGAGCTGTTTTTT. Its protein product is CASSLIMSGELFF.

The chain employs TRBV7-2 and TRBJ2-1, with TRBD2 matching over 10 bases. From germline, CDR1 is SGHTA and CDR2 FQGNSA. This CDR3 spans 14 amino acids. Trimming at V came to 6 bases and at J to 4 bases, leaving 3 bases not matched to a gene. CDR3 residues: CASRLAGLYNEQFF. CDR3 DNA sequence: TGTGCCAGCAGACTAGCGGGACTATACAATGAGCAGTTCTTC.